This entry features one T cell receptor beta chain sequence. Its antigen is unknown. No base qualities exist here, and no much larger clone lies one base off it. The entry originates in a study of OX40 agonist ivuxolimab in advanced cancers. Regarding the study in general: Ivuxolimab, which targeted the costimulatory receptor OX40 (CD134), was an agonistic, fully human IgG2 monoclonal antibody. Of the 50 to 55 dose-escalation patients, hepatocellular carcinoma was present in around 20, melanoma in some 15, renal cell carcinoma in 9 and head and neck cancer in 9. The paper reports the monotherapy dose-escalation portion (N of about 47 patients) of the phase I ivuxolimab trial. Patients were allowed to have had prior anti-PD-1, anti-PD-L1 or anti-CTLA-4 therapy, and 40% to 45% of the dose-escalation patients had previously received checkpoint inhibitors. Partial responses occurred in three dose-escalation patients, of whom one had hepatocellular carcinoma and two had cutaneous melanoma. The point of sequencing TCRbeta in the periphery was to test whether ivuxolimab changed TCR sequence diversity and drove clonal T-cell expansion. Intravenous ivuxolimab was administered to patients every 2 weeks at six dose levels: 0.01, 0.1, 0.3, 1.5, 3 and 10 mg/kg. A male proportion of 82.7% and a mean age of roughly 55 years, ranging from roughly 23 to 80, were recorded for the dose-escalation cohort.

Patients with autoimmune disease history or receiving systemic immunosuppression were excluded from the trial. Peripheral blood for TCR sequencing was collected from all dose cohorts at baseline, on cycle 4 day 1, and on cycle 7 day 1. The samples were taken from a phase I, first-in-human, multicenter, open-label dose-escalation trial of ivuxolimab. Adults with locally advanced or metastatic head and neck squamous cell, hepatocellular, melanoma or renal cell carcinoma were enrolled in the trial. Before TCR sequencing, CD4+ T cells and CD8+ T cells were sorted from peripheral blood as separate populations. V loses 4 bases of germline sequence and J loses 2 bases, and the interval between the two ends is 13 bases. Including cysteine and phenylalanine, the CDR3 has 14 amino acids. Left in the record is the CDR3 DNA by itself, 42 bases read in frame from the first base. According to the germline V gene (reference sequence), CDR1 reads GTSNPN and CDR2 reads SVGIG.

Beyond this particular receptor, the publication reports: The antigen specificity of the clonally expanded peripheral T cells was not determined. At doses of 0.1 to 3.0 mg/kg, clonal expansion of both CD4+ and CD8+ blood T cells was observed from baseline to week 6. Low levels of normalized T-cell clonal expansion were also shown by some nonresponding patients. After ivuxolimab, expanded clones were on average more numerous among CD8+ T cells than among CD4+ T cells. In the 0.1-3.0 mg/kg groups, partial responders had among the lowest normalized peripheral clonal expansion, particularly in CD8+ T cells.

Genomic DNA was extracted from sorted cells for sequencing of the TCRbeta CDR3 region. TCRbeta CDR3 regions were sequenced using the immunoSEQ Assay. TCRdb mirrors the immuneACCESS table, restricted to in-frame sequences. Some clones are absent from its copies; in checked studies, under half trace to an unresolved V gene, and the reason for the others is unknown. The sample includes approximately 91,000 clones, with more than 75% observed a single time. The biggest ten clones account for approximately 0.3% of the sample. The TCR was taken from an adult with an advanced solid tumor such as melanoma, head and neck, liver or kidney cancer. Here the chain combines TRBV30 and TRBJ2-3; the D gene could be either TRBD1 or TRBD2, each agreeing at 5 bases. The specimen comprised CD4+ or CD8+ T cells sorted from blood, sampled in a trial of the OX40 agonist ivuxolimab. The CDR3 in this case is CAWTPGPNTDTQYF. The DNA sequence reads TGTGCCTGGACTCCGGGACCTAACACAGATACGCAGTATTTT.